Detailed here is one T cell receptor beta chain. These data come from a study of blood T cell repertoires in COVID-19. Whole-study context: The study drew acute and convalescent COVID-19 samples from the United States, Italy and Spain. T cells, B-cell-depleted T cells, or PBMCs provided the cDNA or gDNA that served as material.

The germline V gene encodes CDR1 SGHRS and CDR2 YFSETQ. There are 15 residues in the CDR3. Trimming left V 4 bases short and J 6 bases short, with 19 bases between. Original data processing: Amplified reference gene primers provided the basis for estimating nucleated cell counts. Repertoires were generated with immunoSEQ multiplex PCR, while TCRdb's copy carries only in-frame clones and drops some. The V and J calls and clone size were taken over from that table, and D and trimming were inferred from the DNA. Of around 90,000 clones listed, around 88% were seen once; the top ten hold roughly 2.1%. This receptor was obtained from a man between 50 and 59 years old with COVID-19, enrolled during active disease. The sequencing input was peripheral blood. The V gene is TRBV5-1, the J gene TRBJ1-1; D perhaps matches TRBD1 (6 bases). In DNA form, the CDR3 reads TGCGCCAGCAGCCAGGGACATGGGTGGGGCCCTGAAGCTTTCTTT. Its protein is CASSQGHGWGPEAFF.